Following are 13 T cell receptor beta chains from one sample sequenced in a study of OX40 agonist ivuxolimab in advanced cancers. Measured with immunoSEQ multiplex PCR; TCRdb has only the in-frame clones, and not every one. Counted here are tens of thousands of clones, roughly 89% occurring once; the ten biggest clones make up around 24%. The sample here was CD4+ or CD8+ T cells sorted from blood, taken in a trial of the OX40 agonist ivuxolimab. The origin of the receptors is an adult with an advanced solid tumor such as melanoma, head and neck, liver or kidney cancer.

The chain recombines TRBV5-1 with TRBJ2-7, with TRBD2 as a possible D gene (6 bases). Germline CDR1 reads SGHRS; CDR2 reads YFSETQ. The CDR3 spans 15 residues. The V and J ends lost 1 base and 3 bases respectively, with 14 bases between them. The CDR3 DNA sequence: TGCGCCAGCAGCTTGTATCCGGGAGAAGGCTACGAGCAGTACTTC. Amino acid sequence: CASSLYPGEGYEQYF. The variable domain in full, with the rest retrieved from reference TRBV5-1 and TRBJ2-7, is KAGVTQTPRYLIKTRGQQVTLSCSPISGHRSVSWYQQTPGQGLQFLFEYFSETQRNKGNFPGRFSGRQFSNSRSEMNVSTLELGDSALYLCASSLYPGEGYEQYFGPGTRLTVT.

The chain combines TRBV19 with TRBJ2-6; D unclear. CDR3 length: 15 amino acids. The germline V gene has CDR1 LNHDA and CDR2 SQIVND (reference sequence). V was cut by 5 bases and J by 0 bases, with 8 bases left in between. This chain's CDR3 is CASSLVSSGANVLTF. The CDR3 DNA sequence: TGTGCCAGTAGTCTCGTTAGCTCTGGGGCCAACGTCCTGACTTTC.

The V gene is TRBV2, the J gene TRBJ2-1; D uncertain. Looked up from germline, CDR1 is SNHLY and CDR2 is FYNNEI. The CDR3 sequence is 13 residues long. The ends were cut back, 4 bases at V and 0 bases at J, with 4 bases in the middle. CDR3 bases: TGTGCCAGCAGTGCGGGCTCCTACAATGAGCAGTTCTTC. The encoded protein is CASSAGSYNEQFF.

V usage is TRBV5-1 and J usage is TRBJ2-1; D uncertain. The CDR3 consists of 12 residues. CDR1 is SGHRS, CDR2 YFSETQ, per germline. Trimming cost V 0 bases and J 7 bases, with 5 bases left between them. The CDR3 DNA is TGCGCCAGCAGCTTGGCCCAAAATGAGCAGTTCTTC. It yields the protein CASSLAQNEQFF.

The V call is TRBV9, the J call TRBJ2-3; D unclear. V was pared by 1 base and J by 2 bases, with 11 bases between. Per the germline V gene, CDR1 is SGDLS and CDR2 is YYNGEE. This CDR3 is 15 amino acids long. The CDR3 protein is CASSVNPGHTDTQYF. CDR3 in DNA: TGTGCCAGCAGCGTAAATCCAGGCCACACAGATACGCAGTATTTT.

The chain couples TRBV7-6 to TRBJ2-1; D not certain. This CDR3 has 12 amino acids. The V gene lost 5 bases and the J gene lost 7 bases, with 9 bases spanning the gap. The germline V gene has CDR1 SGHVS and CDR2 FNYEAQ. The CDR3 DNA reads TGTGCCAGCAGCGCGGAAGGGAATGAGCAGTTCTTC. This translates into CASSAEGNEQFF.

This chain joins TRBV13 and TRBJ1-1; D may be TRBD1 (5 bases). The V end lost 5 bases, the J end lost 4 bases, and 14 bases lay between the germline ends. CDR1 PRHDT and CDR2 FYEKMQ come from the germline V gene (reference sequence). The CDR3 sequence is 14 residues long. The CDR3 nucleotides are TGTGCCAGCAGCCCCAGGGTGAGTAGCACTGAAGCTTTCTTT. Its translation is CASSPRVSSTEAFF.

The CDR3 DNA follows: TGTGCCAGCGGCCGACTGGGTGAGACCCAGTACTTC. Its translation is CASGRLGETQYF. The chain links TRBV5-6 to TRBJ2-5; D remains ambiguous. V lost 7 bases and J lost 5, with 12 bases in between. The CDR3 spans 12 residues. From germline, CDR1 is SGHDT and CDR2 YYEEEE.

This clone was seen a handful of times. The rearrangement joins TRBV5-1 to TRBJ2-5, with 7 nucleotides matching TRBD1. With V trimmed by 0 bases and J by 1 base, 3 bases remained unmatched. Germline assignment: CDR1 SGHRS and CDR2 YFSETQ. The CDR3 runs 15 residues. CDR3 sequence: CASSLARQGQETQYF. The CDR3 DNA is TGCGCCAGCAGCTTGGCAAGACAGGGCCAAGAGACCCAGTACTTC.

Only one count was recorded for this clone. The CDR3 DNA is TGCAGCGTTGAAGCCGGAACAGCAACTAATGAAAAACTGTTTTTT. It is translated as CSVEAGTATNEKLFF. The chain combines TRBV29-1 with TRBJ1-4; D uncertain. Looked up from germline, CDR1 is SQVTM and CDR2 is ANQGSEA. Trimming pared 1 base from V and 0 bases from J, leaving 9 bases between. The CDR3 runs 15 residues.

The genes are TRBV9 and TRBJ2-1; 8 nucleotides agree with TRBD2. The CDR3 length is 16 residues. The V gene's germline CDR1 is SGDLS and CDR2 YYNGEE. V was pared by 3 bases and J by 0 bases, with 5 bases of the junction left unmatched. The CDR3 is CASSAQAGDSYNEQFF. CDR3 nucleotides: TGTGCCAGCAGCGCCCAAGCGGGAGACTCCTACAATGAGCAGTTCTTC.

The DNA of the CDR3 is TGTGCCATCAGTGGCGCAGGAGAGACCCAGTACTTC. Translated: CAISGAGETQYF. The chain recombines TRBV10-3 with TRBJ2-5; no firm D call. This CDR3 region has 12 residues. Germline V gene data show CDR1 as ENHRY and CDR2 as SYGVKD. Trimming stripped 4 bases from V and 4 bases from J, with 7 bases between.

The CDR3 protein is CASSPGQWETQYF. DNA of the CDR3: TGTGCCAGCAGCCCCGGGCAGTGGGAGACCCAGTACTTC. This rearrangement joins TRBV9 to TRBJ2-5; D call uncertain. In germline, CDR1 is SGDLS, CDR2 YYNGEE. This CDR3 contains 13 residues. V dropped 4 bases and J dropped 5 bases, with 12 bases sitting between them.